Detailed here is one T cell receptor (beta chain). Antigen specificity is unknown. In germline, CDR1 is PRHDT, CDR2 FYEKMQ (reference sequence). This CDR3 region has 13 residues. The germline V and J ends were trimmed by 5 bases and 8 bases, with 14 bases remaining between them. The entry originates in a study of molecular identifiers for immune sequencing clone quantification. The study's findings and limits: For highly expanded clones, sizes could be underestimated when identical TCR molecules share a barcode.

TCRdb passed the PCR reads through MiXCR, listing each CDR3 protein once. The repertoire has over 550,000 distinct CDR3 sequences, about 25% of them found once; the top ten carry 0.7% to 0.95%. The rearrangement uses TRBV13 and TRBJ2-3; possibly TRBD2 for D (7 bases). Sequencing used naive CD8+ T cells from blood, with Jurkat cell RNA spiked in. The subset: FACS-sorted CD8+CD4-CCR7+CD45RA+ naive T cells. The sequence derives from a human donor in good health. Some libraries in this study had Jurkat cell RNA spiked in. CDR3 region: CASSPGGLGTQYF. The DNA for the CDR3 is TGTGCCAGCAGCCCCGGGGGGCTAGGTACGCAGTATTTT. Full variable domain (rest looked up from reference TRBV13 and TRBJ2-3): AAGVIQSPRHLIKEKRETATLKCYPIPRHDTVYWYQQGPGQDPQFLISFYEKMQSDKGSIPDRFSAQQFSDYHSELNMSSLELGDSALYFCASSPGGLGTQYFGPGTRLTVL.